This T cell receptor beta chain was recorded in a study of vaccination effects on CD4 cells after COVID-19. As for this clone: The antigen is unknown.

Some clones are missing from TCRdb's copy, which holds only in-frame ones; the method was immunoSEQ multiplex PCR. The table shows roughly 59,000 clones, with about 78% occurring only once. Antigen-specific CD4+ T cell clonotypes were called by their expansion after viral peptide-pool culture in ViraFEST. The culture ran for under eleven days, and then CD4+ T cells were isolated. The cohort was immunized with two doses of either the BNT162b2 or mRNA-1273 vaccine. Half the medium was swapped for IL-2 medium on days 3 and 7. V lost 5 bases and J 3 bases, leaving 20 bases between the germline ends. Germline CDR1 is MNHNS and CDR2 is SASEGT. CDR3 length equals 17 residues.

J is TRBJ2-1 and V is TRBV6-1, with D tentatively TRBD1 (5 bases). Sequencing used CD4+ T cells from PBMCs cultured with HCoV-OC43 spike peptides, obtained after COVID-19 vaccination. Indicated subset: HCoV-OC43 spike overlapping peptide pool stimulation. The receptor comes from a human donor who received a COVID-19 vaccine. Here the CDR3 reads CASSKGHLKSVYNEQFF. CDR3 in DNA: TGTGCCAGCAGTAAAGGACACCTTAAGAGTGTCTACAATGAGCAGTTCTTC.